The 16 T cell receptor beta chains in this list originate from one sample, sequenced in a study of identical twins. TCRdb recomputed calls from the 5' RACE reads with MiXCR, one row per CDR3 protein. The sample lists more than 650,000 distinct CDR3 sequences, over 5% occurring once. Sequencing used naive T cells sorted from blood. These receptors all come from a man between 18 and 35 years old in good health.

This clonotype appeared many times. This chain links TRBV29-1 with TRBJ1-2, with D perhaps matching TRBD1 (5 bases). Trimming removed 4 bases at V and 8 bases at J, with 17 bases between. This CDR3 spans 13 amino acids. Germline V gene data show CDR1 as SQVTM and CDR2 as ANQGSEA. The CDR3 DNA reads TGCAGCGTTGTAATGACAGTCGACGGCGGCTACACCTTC. This gives the protein CSVVMTVDGGYTF.

The table lists this clonotype with many counts. The V and J genes are TRBV5-6 and TRBJ2-5; 7 bases agree with TRBD1. V shed 3 bases and J 13 bases; nucleotides not matched to a gene: 9. This CDR3 is built from 12 residues. CDR1 is SGHDT and CDR2 is YYEEEE in the germline V gene. The CDR3: CASSSGDRVGYF. The CDR3 DNA follows: TGTGCCAGCAGCTCCGGGGACAGAGTTGGGTACTTC.

The chain's CDR3 is CASYGWGVTGELFF. As DNA, the CDR3 is TGTGCCAGCTATGGGTGGGGTGTGACCGGGGAGCTGTTTTTT. The chain combines TRBV6-1 with TRBJ2-2; D is ambiguous. The CDR3 is 14 amino acids. Trimming took off 8 bases at V and 5 bases at J, with 15 bases between the two ends. Per germline, CDR1 MNHNS and CDR2 SASEGT.

This clonotype was observed a handful of times. This chain connects TRBV7-9 to TRBJ2-2; D uncertain. Germline V gene lookup returns CDR1 SEHNR and CDR2 FQNEAQ (reference sequence). This CDR3 has 17 amino acids. V shed 4 bases and J shed 0 bases, with 15 bases lying between them. The CDR3 DNA reads as TGTGCCAGCAGCTCGCCCGCCCGGACGTCGAACACCGGGGAGCTGTTTTTT. Translating gives CASSSPARTSNTGELFF.

This clonotype was seen at least ten times. The V and J genes are TRBV20-1 and TRBJ1-1; no firm D call. The CDR3 contains 12 residues. Germline V CDR1 and CDR2: DFQATT, SNEGSKA (reference sequence). Trimming shortened V by 2 bases and J by 0 bases, and 4 bases separated the two germline ends. The CDR3 DNA sequence: TGCAGTGCTAGACCGTTGAACACTGAAGCTTTCTTT. Encoded protein: CSARPLNTEAFF.

This clonotype was observed many times. V and J are TRBV5-1 and TRBJ2-1, with a possible D match to TRBD2 (6 bases). Germline lookup yields CDR1 SGHRS and CDR2 YFSETQ. The CDR3 has 15 residues. Between the trimmed V and J ends, which lost 5 bases and 5 bases, there was a span of 17 bases. In DNA, the CDR3 is TGCGCCAGCAGTTGGGCGGGAACCCCCGACAATGAGCAGTTCTTC. Protein: CASSWAGTPDNEQFF.

The chain joins TRBV28 to TRBJ1-2; a weak D match, TRBD1 (5 bases). This CDR3 is built from 14 residues. CDR1 is MDHEN, CDR2 SYDVKM, per germline. V lost 2 bases and J lost 6, with 13 bases in between. The CDR3 loop reads CASSLTQGLDGYTF. The CDR3 DNA is TGTGCCAGCAGTTTAACGCAGGGACTCGATGGCTACACCTTC.

At least ten counts were recorded for this clonotype. The chain carries TRBV12-3 or TRBV12-4 and TRBJ2-1; D not resolved. V was pared by 0 bases and J by 4 bases, with 10 bases between. The CDR3 spans 15 residues. The CDR3, as DNA: TGTGCCAGCAGTTTAGCAAATAGAGCTTACAATGAGCAGTTCTTC. It is translated as CASSLANRAYNEQFF.

This clonotype came up a few times. This chain uses TRBV12-3 or TRBV12-4 with TRBJ2-1; D not resolved. The CDR3 has 12 residues. Trimming cost V 7 bases and J 8 bases, with 12 bases left between them. Written as DNA, the CDR3 is TGTGCCAGCACCCTTGGGTCGTATGAGCAGTTCTTC. Its translation is CASTLGSYEQFF.

The rearrangement links TRBV19 to TRBJ2-1; 7 bases match TRBD2. Germline V gives CDR1 LNHDA, CDR2 SQIVND (reference sequence). The CDR3 covers 14 residues. J lost 4 bases, V lost 3 bases, and 3 bases had no gene match. The CDR3 reads CASSMTSPYNEQFF. CDR3 in DNA: TGTGCCAGTAGTATGACTAGCCCATACAATGAGCAGTTCTTC.

The chain is built from TRBV12-5 and TRBJ2-1; 8 positions agree with TRBD2. Germline lookup yields CDR1 LGHNT and CDR2 FRNRAP. Trimming took 1 base from V and 11 from J; bases not matched to a gene: 10. This CDR3 comprises 15 residues. This CDR3 reads CASGLGNPTSGKQFF. Written as DNA, the CDR3 is TGTGCTAGTGGTTTGGGGAATCCCACTAGCGGCAAGCAGTTCTTC. The full variable domain, in which reference TRBV12-5 and TRBJ2-1 provide the parts outside the CDR3, is DARVTQTPRHKVTEMGQEVTMRCQPILGHNTVFWYRQTMMQGLELLAYFRNRAPLDDSGMPKDRFSAEMPDATLATLKIQPSEPRDSAVYFCASGLGNPTSGKQFFGPGTRLTVL.

The gene calls are TRBV2 and TRBJ1-1; D is ambiguous. V was trimmed by 3 bases and J by 5 bases, leaving 7 bases between them. CDR1 is SNHLY, CDR2 FYNNEI, per germline. This CDR3 contains 12 residues. CDR3 DNA sequence: TGTGCCAGCAGTGAGGCGGAAACTGAAGCTTTCTTT. This codes for CASSEAETEAFF.

There are many counts of this clonotype. The chain links TRBV7-9 to TRBJ1-1; 8 positions match TRBD1. The CDR3 totals 14 residues. Germline lookup yields CDR1 SEHNR and CDR2 FQNEAQ (reference sequence). V lost 8 bases to trimming and J lost 1 base; unmatched junction nucleotides: 6. The CDR3, as DNA: TGTGCCAGCCAGGAAGGGACAGGGAACACTGAAGCTTTCTTT. It translates to CASQEGTGNTEAFF.

This clonotype was seen at least ten times. The CDR3 protein is CASSSQPGVTEAFF. Here the CDR3 DNA reads TGTGCCAGCAGTTCCCAGCCGGGTGTCACTGAAGCTTTCTTT. The chain joins TRBV12-3 or TRBV12-4 to TRBJ1-1; D gene uncertain. This CDR3 region has 14 residues. Trimming shortened V by 4 bases and J by 4 bases, and 13 bases separated the two germline ends.

The sample holds many counts of this clonotype. The gene calls are TRBV6-1 and TRBJ2-1; 8 nucleotides agree with TRBD2. CDR1 is MNHNS and CDR2 is SASEGT in the germline V gene. This CDR3 has 15 residues. The J segment lost 0 bases and the V segment lost 6 bases, leaving 4 bases of the junction unmatched. The CDR3 nucleotides are TGTGCCAGCAGCATCGGGAGGGCCTCCTACAATGAGCAGTTCTTC. Its translation is CASSIGRASYNEQFF.

This clonotype has just a few counts. The genes are TRBV5-1 and TRBJ2-1, with D perhaps assigned TRBD1 or TRBD2 (6 bases each). Germline V gene sequence: CDR1 SGHRS, CDR2 YFSETQ. Trimming removed 7 bases at V and 9 bases at J, with 14 bases between. The CDR3 covers 12 residues. In nucleotides, the CDR3 is TGCGCCAGCGGGCCTGGGGGGCTTGAGCAGTTCTTC. It is translated as CASGPGGLEQFF.